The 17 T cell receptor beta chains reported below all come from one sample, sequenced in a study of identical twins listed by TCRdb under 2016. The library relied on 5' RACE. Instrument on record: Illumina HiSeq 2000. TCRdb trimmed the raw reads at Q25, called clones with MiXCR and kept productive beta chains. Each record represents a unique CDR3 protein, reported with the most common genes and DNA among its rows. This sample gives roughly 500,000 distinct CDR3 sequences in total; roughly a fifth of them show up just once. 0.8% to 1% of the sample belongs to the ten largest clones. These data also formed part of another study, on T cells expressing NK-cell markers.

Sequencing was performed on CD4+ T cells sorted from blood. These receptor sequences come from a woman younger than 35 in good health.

This CDR3 reads CASTSGRGGRGTEAFF. The CDR3 bases are TGTGCCAGCACCTCCGGTAGGGGGGGCCGAGGCACTGAAGCTTTCTTT. The rearrangement uses TRBV21-1 and TRBJ1-1; TRBD1, as called in the table, went unchecked against the DNA. TRBV21-1 is termed a pseudogene. This CDR3 is 16 amino acids long.

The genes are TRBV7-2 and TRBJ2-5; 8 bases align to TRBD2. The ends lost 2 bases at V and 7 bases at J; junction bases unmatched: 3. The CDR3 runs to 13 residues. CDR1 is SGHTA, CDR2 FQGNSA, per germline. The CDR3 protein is CASSLKAGATQYF. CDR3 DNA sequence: TGTGCCAGCAGCTTAAAAGCGGGGGCGACCCAGTACTTC. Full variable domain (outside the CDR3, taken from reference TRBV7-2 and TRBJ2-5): GAGVSQSPSNKVTEKGKDVELRCDPISGHTALYWYRQSLGQGLEFLIYFQGNSAPDKSGLPSDRFSAERTGGSVSTLTIQRTQQEDSAVYLCASSLKAGATQYFGPGTRLLVL.

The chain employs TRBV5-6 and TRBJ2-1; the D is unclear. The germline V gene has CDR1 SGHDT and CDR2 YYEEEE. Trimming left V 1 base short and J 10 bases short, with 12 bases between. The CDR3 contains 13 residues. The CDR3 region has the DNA TGTGCCAGCAGCTTGCCCTCCTCTTTGGAGCAGTTCTTC. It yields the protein CASSLPSSLEQFF.

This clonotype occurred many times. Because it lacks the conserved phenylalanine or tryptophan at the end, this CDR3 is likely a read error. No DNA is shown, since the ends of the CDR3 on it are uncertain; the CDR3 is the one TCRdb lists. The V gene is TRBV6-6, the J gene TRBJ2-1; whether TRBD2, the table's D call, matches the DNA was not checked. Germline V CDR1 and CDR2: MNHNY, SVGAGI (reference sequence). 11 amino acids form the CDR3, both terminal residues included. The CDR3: CASRRDGPPSL.

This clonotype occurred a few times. The CDR3 sequence: CASSFQRGGGESYNEQFF. The CDR3 DNA reads TGTGCCAGCAGCTTCCAGCGGGGCGGCGGGGAATCCTACAATGAGCAGTTCTTC. The chain carries TRBV9 and TRBJ2-1, with 7 bases that match TRBD2. The V gene's germline CDR1 is SGDLS and CDR2 YYNGEE. Unmatched junction bases numbered 14, after V lost 4 bases and J lost 1 base. This CDR3 is 18 amino acids long.

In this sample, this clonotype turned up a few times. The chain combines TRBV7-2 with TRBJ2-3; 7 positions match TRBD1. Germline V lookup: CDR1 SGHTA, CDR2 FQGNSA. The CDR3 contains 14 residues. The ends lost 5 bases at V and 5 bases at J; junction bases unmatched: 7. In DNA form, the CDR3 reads TGTGCCAGCAGCCGAACAGGGGCGGGAGATACGCAGTATTTT. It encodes CASSRTGAGDTQYF. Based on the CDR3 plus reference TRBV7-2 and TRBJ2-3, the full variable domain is GAGVSQSPSNKVTEKGKDVELRCDPISGHTALYWYRQSLGQGLEFLIYFQGNSAPDKSGLPSDRFSAERTGGSVSTLTIQRTQQEDSAVYLCASSRTGAGDTQYFGPGTRLTVL.

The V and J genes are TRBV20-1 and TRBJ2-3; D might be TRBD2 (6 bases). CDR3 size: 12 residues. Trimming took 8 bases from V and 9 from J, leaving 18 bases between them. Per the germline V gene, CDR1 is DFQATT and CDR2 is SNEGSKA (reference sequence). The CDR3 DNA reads TGCAGTACCTCCCGGAGGGCCGAAACGCAGTATTTT. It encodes CSTSRRAETQYF.

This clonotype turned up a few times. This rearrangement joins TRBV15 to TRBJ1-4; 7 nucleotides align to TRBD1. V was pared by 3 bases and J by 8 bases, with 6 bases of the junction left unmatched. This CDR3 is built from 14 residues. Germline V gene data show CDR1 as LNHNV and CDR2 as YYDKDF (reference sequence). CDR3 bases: TGTGCCACCAGCAGGGACAGGTGGGACGAAAAACTGTTTTTT. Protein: CATSRDRWDEKLFF. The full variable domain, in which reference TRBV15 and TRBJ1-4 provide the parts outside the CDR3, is DAMVIQNPRYQVTQFGKPVTLSCSQTLNHNVMYWYQQKSSQAPKLLFHYYDKDFNNEADTPDNFQSRRPNTSFCFLDIRSPGLGDTAMYLCATSRDRWDEKLFFGSGTQLSVL.

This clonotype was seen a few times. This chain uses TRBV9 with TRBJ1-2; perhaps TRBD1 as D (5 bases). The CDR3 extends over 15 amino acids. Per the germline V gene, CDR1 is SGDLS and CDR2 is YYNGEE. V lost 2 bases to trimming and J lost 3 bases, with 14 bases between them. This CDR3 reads CASSVRGQDDYGYTF. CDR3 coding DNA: TGTGCCAGCAGCGTCCGGGGCCAAGACGACTATGGCTACACCTTC. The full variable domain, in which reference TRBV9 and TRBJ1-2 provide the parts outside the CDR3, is DSGVTQTPKHLITATGQRVTLRCSPRSGDLSVYWYQQSLDQGLQFLIQYYNGEERAKGNILERFSAQQFPDLHSELNLSSLELGDSALYFCASSVRGQDDYGYTFGSGTRLTVV.

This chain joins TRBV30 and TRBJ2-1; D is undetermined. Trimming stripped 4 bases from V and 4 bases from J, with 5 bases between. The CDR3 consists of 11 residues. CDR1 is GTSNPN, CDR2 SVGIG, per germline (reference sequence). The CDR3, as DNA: TGTGCCTGGACCCATTACAATGAGCAGTTCTTC. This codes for CAWTHYNEQFF.

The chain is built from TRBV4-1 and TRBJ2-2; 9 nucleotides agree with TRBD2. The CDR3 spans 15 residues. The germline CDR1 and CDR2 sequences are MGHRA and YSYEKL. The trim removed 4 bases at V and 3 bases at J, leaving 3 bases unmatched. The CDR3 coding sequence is TGCGCCAGCAGCCGCGGGGGGGGGTACACCGGGGAGCTGTTTTTT. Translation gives CASSRGGGYTGELFF.

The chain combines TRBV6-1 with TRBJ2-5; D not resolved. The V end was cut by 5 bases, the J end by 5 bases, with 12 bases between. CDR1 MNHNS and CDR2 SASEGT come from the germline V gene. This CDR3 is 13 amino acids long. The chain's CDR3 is CASSPFVMETQYF. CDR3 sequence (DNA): TGTGCCAGCAGTCCCTTTGTTATGGAGACCCAGTACTTC.

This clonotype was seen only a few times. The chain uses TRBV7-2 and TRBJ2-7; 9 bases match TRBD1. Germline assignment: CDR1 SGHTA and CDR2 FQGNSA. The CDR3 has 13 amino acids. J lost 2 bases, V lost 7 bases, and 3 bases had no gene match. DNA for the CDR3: TGTGCCAGCACCCGGGACAGGGCCTACGAGCAGTACTTC. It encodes CASTRDRAYEQYF. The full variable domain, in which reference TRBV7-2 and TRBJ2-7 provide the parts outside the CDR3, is GAGVSQSPSNKVTEKGKDVELRCDPISGHTALYWYRQSLGQGLEFLIYFQGNSAPDKSGLPSDRFSAERTGGSVSTLTIQRTQQEDSAVYLCASTRDRAYEQYFGPGTRLTVT.

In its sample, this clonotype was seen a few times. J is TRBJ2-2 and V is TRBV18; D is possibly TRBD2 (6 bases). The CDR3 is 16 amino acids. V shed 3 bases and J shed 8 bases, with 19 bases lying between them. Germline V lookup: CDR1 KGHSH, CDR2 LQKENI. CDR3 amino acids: CASSPQREAPQGELFF. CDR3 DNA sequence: TGTGCCAGCTCACCCCAAAGGGAGGCGCCTCAGGGGGAGCTGTTTTTT.

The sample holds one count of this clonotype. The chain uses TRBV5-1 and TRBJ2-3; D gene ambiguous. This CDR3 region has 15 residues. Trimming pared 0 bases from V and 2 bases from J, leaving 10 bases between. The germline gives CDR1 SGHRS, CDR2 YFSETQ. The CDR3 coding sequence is TGCGCCAGCAGCTTGGTATACCGGTCCACAGATACGCAGTATTTT. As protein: CASSLVYRSTDTQYF. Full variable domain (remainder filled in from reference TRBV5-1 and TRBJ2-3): KAGVTQTPRYLIKTRGQQVTLSCSPISGHRSVSWYQQTPGQGLQFLFEYFSETQRNKGNFPGRFSGRQFSNSRSEMNVSTLELGDSALYLCASSLVYRSTDTQYFGPGTRLTVL.

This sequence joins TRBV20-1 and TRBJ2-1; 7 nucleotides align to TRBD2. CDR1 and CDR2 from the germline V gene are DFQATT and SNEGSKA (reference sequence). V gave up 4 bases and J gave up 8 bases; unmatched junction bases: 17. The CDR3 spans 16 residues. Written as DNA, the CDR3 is TGCAGTGCTAAGCCCCCGGGACTACCCCTGGATCATGAGCAGTTCTTC. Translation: CSAKPPGLPLDHEQFF.

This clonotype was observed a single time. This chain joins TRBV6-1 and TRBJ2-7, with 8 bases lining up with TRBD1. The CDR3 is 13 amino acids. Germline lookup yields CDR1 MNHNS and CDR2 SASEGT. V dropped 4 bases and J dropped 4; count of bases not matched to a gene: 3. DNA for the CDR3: TGTGCCAGCAGTGGGACAGGGCAATACGAGCAGTACTTC. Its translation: CASSGTGQYEQYF.